The 23 T cell receptor beta chains below all came from one sample that was sequenced in a study of beta chain features in type 1 diabetes. The investigators reverse transcribed all of the isolated RNA, so they sequenced expressed TCRB transcripts. Some clones are missing from TCRdb's copy, which holds only in-frame ones; the method was immunoSEQ multiplex PCR. The data hold about 370,000 clones, with approximately 15% observed a single time. Sequenced: naive CD4+ T cells from blood. These receptor sequences come from a woman aged 18-29 years in good health.

The chain links TRBV30 to TRBJ1-2, with 9 bases lining up with TRBD1. Unmatched junction bases numbered 9, after V lost 8 bases and J lost 5 bases. Germline CDR1 and CDR2: GTSNPN and SVGIG (reference sequence). The CDR3 consists of 13 residues. DNA of the CDR3: TGTGCCGGGATACAGGGGGCGCATTATGGCTACACCTTC. Translation: CAGIQGAHYGYTF.

This clone was seen a few times. The V and J genes are TRBV2 and TRBJ1-1; D perhaps matches TRBD1 (6 bases). CDR3 length equals 12 residues. Germline CDR1 and CDR2: SNHLY and FYNNEI. Trimming removed 7 bases from V and 3 bases from J, with 9 bases in between. This CDR3 reads CASTTGYTEAFF. The CDR3 bases are TGTGCCAGCACTACAGGGTACACTGAAGCTTTCTTT.

The chain employs TRBV2 and TRBJ2-1; TRBD2 agrees at 9 bases. The CDR3 runs 17 residues. J gave up 0 bases and V 4 bases, and 7 bases lay outside the gene matches. CDR1 SNHLY and CDR2 FYNNEI come from the germline V gene. This CDR3 is CASSVGREGVSYNEQFF. The CDR3 DNA follows: TGTGCCAGCAGTGTCGGGCGGGAGGGGGTCTCCTACAATGAGCAGTTCTTC.

The chain is built from TRBV29-1 and TRBJ2-1; D remains unclear. Germline V CDR1 and CDR2: SQVTM, ANQGSEA. The CDR3 sequence is 11 residues long. V lost 4 bases and J lost 5, with 6 bases in between. DNA for the CDR3: TGCAGCGTTGTGACAAACAATGAGCAGTTCTTC. It yields the protein CSVVTNNEQFF.

This clone has just a few counts. The rearrangement uses TRBV29-1 and TRBJ2-3, with D possibly matching TRBD1 (6 bases). The CDR3 is 15 amino acids. Germline CDR1 is SQVTM and CDR2 is ANQGSEA. The V end was cut by 3 bases, the J end by 1 base, with 14 bases between. CDR3 in amino acids: CSVELGARGTDTQYF. The CDR3 region has the DNA TGCAGCGTTGAGTTGGGGGCGAGAGGCACAGATACGCAGTATTTT.

This clone has more than one count but fewer than ten. The chain uses TRBV15 and TRBJ2-3; 9 bases line up with TRBD2. The germline CDR1 and CDR2 sequences are LNHNV and YYDKDF (reference sequence). V trimming: 5 bases; J trimming: 9 bases; junction bases outside the gene matches: 9. The CDR3 is 14 residues long. The CDR3, as DNA: TGTGCCACCAGCGGAGTAGTAGCGGGAGAGACGCAGTATTTT. It translates to CATSGVVAGETQYF.

There are a few counts of this clone. The genes are TRBV2 and TRBJ2-7; D possibly corresponds to TRBD2 (5 bases). The CDR3 has 13 residues. Germline V lookup: CDR1 SNHLY, CDR2 FYNNEI. Trimming cost V 2 bases and J 9 bases, with 14 bases left between them. CDR3 nucleotides: TGTGCCAGCAGTGAAAGGGAGCCCGACGGGCAGTACTTC. Translated, it gives CASSEREPDGQYF.

The gene calls are TRBV27 and TRBJ2-3; 9 positions match TRBD2. V shed 4 bases, J shed 0 bases, and the junction held 8 bases outside the gene matches. The germline gives CDR1 MNHEY, CDR2 SMNVEV (reference sequence). The CDR3 loop spans 17 amino acids. CDR3 sequence: CASSSGPLAGSTDTQYF. The CDR3 bases are TGTGCCAGCAGTTCAGGCCCCCTAGCGGGGAGCACAGATACGCAGTATTTT.

V and J are TRBV9 and TRBJ1-1; the D gene is possibly TRBD1 (5 bases). Trimming pared 0 bases from V and 7 bases from J, leaving 25 bases between. This CDR3 contains 18 residues. The germline V gene has CDR1 SGDLS and CDR2 YYNGEE. The CDR3 DNA sequence: TGTGCCAGCAGCGTAGCTACATCAGGGATCCTGCCTAATGGTGAAGCTTTCTTT. This gives the protein CASSVATSGILPNGEAFF.

This rearrangement joins TRBV9 to TRBJ2-5, with a weak D call TRBD2 (7 bases). V gave up 4 bases and J gave up 2 bases, with 21 bases separating them. This CDR3 is built from 17 residues. The germline CDR1 and CDR2 sequences are SGDLS and YYNGEE. The CDR3 DNA reads TGTGCCAGCAGCCTAAGAGGGGGGGGGACTTCTCAAGAGACCCAGTACTTC. This sequence encodes CASSLRGGGTSQETQYF.

This clone came up a few times. The chain joins TRBV4-3 to TRBJ2-5; 12 bases are shared with TRBD2. Looked up from germline, CDR1 is LGHNA and CDR2 is YSLEER. V was pared by 1 base and J by 5 bases, with 2 bases of the junction left unmatched. The CDR3 is 15 amino acids. This chain's CDR3 is CASSQGGTSGETQYF. The CDR3 DNA reads as TGCGCCAGCAGCCAAGGCGGGACTAGCGGGGAGACCCAGTACTTC.

This clone was seen only a few times. V usage is TRBV30 and J usage is TRBJ1-5, with TRBD1 identical over 10 bases. Germline CDR1 and CDR2: GTSNPN and SVGIG (reference sequence). This CDR3 comprises 14 residues. J was trimmed by 5 bases and V by 2 bases; bases with no gene match: 3. The CDR3 nucleotides are TGTGCCTGGAGTCCGACAGGGGGCCATCAGCCCCAGCATTTT. Translated, it gives CAWSPTGGHQPQHF.

The V and J genes are TRBV7-9 and TRBJ2-1; D gene unclear. The germline V gene has CDR1 SEHNR and CDR2 FQNEAQ (reference sequence). With 5 bases removed from V and 8 bases from J, the gap between germline ends came to 7 bases. The CDR3 runs 11 residues. Here the CDR3 reads CASSKGDEQFF. As DNA, the CDR3 is TGTGCCAGCAGCAAAGGAGATGAGCAGTTCTTC.

This clone came up a few times. V is TRBV14 and J is TRBJ2-5; D may be TRBD2 (6 bases). Per germline, CDR1 SGHDN and CDR2 FVKESK. The CDR3 consists of 14 residues. The germline V and J ends were trimmed by 4 bases and 5 bases, with 14 bases remaining between them. The DNA of the CDR3 is TGTGCCAGCAGCCCGGACTATTTTGTGGAGACCCAGTACTTC. Its translation: CASSPDYFVETQYF.

This chain connects TRBV29-1 to TRBJ2-7; 8 bases line up with TRBD2. Germline trimming cut 4 bases from V and 7 bases from J; bases unmatched to any gene: 12. CDR3 length: 14 residues. Per the germline V gene, CDR1 is SQVTM and CDR2 is ANQGSEA. CDR3 sequence reads: CSVGNVGGTREQYF. In nucleotides, the CDR3 is TGCAGCGTTGGAAACGTGGGGGGGACTAGGGAGCAGTACTTC.

This clone turned up a few times. The V and J genes are TRBV9 and TRBJ2-1, with unresolved D. V lost 2 bases and J lost 3, with 3 bases in between. The CDR3 runs to 12 residues. Germline V CDR1 and CDR2: SGDLS, YYNGEE. Written as DNA, the CDR3 is TGTGCCAGCAGCGTCAACTACAATGAGCAGTTCTTC. Protein: CASSVNYNEQFF.

This chain joins TRBV30 and TRBJ2-7; 12 bases fit TRBD1. Trimming cost V 7 bases and J 3 bases; bases outside gene matches: 4. CDR1 and CDR2 from the germline V gene are GTSNPN and SVGIG (reference sequence). There are 13 residues in the CDR3. CDR3 residues: CASGTGGLYEQYF. The CDR3 coding sequence is TGTGCCTCAGGGACAGGGGGCCTCTACGAGCAGTACTTC.

In this sample, this clone turned up a few times. This chain's CDR3 is CSVWTGQGNEQFF. CDR3 DNA sequence: TGCAGCGTTTGGACGGGACAGGGGAATGAGCAGTTCTTC. The rearrangement joins TRBV29-1 to TRBJ2-1; 10 nucleotides line up with TRBD1. CDR1 is SQVTM, CDR2 ANQGSEA, per germline. This CDR3 contains 13 residues. V lost 5 bases to trimming and J lost 7 bases; unmatched junction nucleotides: 5.

This sequence joins TRBV5-1 and TRBJ2-7, with 12 nucleotides matching TRBD2. The germline CDR1 and CDR2 sequences are SGHRS and YFSETQ. V was pared by 0 bases and J by 5 bases, with 0 bases of the junction left unmatched. The CDR3 totals 14 residues. CDR3 loop: CASSLGTSGNEQYF. The CDR3, as DNA: TGCGCCAGCAGCTTGGGGACTAGCGGGAACGAGCAGTACTTC.

CDR3 loop: CASSLSQRGQPQHF. The CDR3 nucleotides read TGTGCCAGCAGTTTAAGTCAGAGGGGGCAGCCCCAGCATTTT. The V call is TRBV27, the J call TRBJ1-5; D is perhaps TRBD1 (6 bases). CDR3 size: 14 residues. The V and J ends lost 2 bases and 7 bases respectively, with 12 bases between them. Per the germline V gene, CDR1 is MNHEY and CDR2 is SMNVEV (reference sequence).

This clone was seen a handful of times. This rearrangement joins TRBV4-2 to TRBJ2-5, with a possible D match to TRBD2 (7 bases). This CDR3 region has 18 residues. Trimming took 4 bases from V and 1 from J, leaving 22 bases between them. The germline V gene encodes CDR1 LGHNA and CDR2 YNFKEQ. The CDR3 region is CASSPTASRGGFQETQYF. CDR3 nucleotide sequence: TGTGCCAGCAGCCCCACCGCTAGTAGGGGGGGTTTCCAAGAGACCCAGTACTTC.

The rearrangement joins TRBV6-5 to TRBJ2-3; maybe TRBD1 (5 bases). The germline gives CDR1 MNHEY, CDR2 SVGAGI. The V gene lost 7 bases and the J gene lost 7 bases, with 18 bases spanning the gap. The CDR3 is made up of 14 amino acids. CDR3 amino acids: CASTVRQGVNTQYF. CDR3 nucleotides: TGTGCCAGCACCGTTCGGCAGGGTGTAAATACGCAGTATTTT.

The chain links TRBV30 to TRBJ2-5; tentative D call: TRBD2 (6 bases). Germline lookup yields CDR1 GTSNPN and CDR2 SVGIG (reference sequence). The CDR3 covers 14 residues. V was shortened by 3 bases and J by 2 bases, with 13 bases between the two germline ends. The chain's CDR3 is CAWRKSGEQETQYF. The CDR3 nucleotides are TGTGCCTGGAGGAAGTCGGGGGAACAAGAGACCCAGTACTTC.